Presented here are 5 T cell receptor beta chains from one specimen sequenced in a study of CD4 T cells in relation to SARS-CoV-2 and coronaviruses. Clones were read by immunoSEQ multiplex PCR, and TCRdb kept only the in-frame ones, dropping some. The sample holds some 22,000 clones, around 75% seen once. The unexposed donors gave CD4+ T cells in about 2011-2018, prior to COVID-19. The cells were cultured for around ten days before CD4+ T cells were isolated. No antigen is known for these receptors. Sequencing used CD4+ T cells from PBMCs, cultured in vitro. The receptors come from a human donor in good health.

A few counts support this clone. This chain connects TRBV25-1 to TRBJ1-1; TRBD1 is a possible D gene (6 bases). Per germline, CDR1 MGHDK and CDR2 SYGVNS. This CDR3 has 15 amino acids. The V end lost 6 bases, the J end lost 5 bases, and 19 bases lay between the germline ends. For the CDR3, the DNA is TGTGCCAGCAGCAGCTGGGTGGGGGGCTTTACTGAAGCTTTCTTT. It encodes CASSSWVGGFTEAFF.

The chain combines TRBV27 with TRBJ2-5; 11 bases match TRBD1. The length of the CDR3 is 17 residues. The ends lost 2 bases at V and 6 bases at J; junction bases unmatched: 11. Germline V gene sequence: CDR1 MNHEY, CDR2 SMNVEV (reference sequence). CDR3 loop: CASSLGQGASWKKTQYF. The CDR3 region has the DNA TGTGCCAGCAGTTTAGGACAGGGGGCCTCTTGGAAGAAGACCCAGTACTTC.

CDR3 in amino acids: CASSPSGTETQYF. CDR3 nucleotide sequence: TGTGCCAGCAGTCCTAGCGGGACGGAGACCCAGTACTTC. The chain has TRBV6-5 and TRBJ2-5, with 9 bases aligning to TRBD2. V lost 5 bases, J lost 5 bases, and 3 bases stayed unmatched. The germline V gene has CDR1 MNHEY and CDR2 SVGAGI. The CDR3 runs to 13 residues.

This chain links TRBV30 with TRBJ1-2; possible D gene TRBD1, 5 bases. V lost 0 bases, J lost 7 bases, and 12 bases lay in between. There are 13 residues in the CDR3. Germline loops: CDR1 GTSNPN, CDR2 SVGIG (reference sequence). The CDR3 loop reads CAWSVGEGLGYTF. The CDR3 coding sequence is TGTGCCTGGAGTGTAGGGGAGGGCCTTGGCTACACCTTC.

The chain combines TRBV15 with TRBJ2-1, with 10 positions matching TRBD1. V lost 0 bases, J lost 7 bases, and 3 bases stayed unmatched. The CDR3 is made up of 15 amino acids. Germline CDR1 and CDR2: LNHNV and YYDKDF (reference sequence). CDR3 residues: CATSRDRTGGNEQFF. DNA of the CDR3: TGTGCCACCAGCAGAGATCGGACAGGGGGTAATGAGCAGTTCTTC.